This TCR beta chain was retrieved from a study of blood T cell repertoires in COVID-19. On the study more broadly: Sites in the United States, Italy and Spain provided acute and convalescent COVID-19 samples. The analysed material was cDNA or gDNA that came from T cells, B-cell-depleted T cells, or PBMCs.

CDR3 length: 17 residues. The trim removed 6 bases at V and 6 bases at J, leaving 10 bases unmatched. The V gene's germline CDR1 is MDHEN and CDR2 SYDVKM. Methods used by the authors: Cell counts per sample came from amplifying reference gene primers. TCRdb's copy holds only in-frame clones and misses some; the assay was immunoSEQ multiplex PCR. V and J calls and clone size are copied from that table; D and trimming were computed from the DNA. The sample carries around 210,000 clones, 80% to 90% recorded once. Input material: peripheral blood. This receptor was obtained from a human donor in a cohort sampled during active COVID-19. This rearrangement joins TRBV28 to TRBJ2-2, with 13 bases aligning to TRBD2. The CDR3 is CASRLHSGLAGSGELFF. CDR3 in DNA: TGTGCCAGCAGACTACATTCGGGACTAGCGGGGTCCGGGGAGCTGTTTTTT.